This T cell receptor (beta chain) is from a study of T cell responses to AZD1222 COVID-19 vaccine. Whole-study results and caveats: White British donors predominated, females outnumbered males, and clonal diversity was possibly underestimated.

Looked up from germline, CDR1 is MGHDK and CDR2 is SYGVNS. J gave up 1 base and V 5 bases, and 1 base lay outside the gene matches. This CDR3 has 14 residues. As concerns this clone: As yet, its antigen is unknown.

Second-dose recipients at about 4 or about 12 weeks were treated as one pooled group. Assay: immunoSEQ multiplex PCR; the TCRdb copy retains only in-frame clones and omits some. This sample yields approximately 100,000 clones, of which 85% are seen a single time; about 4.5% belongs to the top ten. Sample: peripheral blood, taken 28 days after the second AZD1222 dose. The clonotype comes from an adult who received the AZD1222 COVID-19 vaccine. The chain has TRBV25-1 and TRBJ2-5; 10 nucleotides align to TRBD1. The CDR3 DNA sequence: TGTGCCAGCAGTCGGACAGGGGGCCAAGAGACCCAGTACTTC. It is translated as CASSRTGGQETQYF.